This T cell receptor (beta chain) was identified in a study of B cell selection in AIRE deficiency. Regulatory T cells were sorted as CD4+CD25hiCD127low/negative cells. Data came from immunoSEQ multiplex PCR; TCRdb stores just in-frame clones and leaves some out. The table includes about 18,000 clones, about 92% detected once. CDR1 SQVTM and CDR2 ANQGSEA come from the germline V gene. Germline trimming cut 7 bases from V and 1 base from J; bases unmatched to any gene: 8. CDR3 length equals 14 residues. The chain is built from TRBV29-1 and TRBJ2-3; 7 nucleotides match TRBD2. Specimen: CD4+CD25+ Tregs sorted from PBMCs. The TCR was taken from a human donor in good health. The CDR3 DNA is TGCAGCGGGGAGCGGGGTTTAGGCACAGATACGCAGTATTTT. This encodes CSGERGLGTDTQYF.